This entry lists 22 T cell receptor beta chains sequenced from one sample in a study of blood T cell repertoires in COVID-19 (dated by TCRdb to about 2020). The library was prepared using the immunoSEQ multiplex PCR assay. Drawn from immuneACCESS, this table holds only the in-frame rearrangements with V and J called that TCRdb kept. Clones are partly lost; checked studies trace under half to an unresolved V gene and leave the rest unexplained. Counted in this sample were 400,000 to 450,000 clones; about 88% of them appeared once. Jointly, the top ten make up 1.5% to 1.9% of the sample. Sequences were obtained from peripheral blood. Receptors originate from a middle-aged woman with COVID-19, enrolled during active disease.

The J gene is TRBJ1-3, the V gene TRBV11-2; the D is unclear. The germline gives CDR1 SGHAT, CDR2 FQNNGV. The CDR3 contains 16 residues. V lost 1 base and J 0 bases, leaving 10 bases between the germline ends. As DNA, the CDR3 is TGTGCCAGCAGCTTAGGGGCACACCCCTCTGGAAACACCATATATTTT. This translates into CASSLGAHPSGNTIYF. Complete variable domain (other parts from reference TRBV11-2 and TRBJ1-3): EAGVAQSPRYKIIEKRQSVAFWCNPISGHATLYWYQQILGQGPKLLIQFQNNGVVDDSQLPKDRFSAERLKGVDSTLKIQPAKLEDSAVYLCASSLGAHPSGNTIYFGEGSWLTVV.

The chain is built from TRBV5-6 and TRBJ1-5; D is uncertain. Trimming removed 0 bases at V and 6 bases at J, with 7 bases between. The CDR3 covers 13 residues. Germline CDR1 reads SGHDT; CDR2 reads YYEEEE. The CDR3 is CASSLAGSQPQHF. The CDR3 nucleotides are TGTGCCAGCAGCTTGGCGGGGTCTCAGCCCCAGCATTTT.

The chain combines TRBV19 with TRBJ2-2; 9 nucleotides align to TRBD1. This CDR3 region has 15 residues. The V gene's germline CDR1 is LNHDA and CDR2 SQIVND (reference sequence). V trimming: 6 bases; J trimming: 3 bases; junction bases outside the gene matches: 5. Here the CDR3 DNA reads TGTGCCAGTAGGGCCGGGGACAGGGACACCGGGGAGCTGTTTTTT. It is translated as CASRAGDRDTGELFF.

The rearrangement uses TRBV6-2 or TRBV6-3 and TRBJ1-2; perhaps TRBD1 as D (6 bases). Germline-derived CDR1 and CDR2 are MNHEY and SVGEGT. V lost 0 bases and J 6 bases, leaving 11 bases between the germline ends. This CDR3 spans 14 amino acids. The CDR3 coding sequence is TGTGCCAGCAGTTACTCGGCCAGGGGAGATGGCTACACCTTC. This codes for CASSYSARGDGYTF.

This clone showed up just a few times. The rearrangement links TRBV9 to TRBJ2-3, with a possible D match to TRBD2 (5 bases). The V gene's germline CDR1 is SGDLS and CDR2 YYNGEE. V was shortened by 0 bases and J by 10 bases, with 15 bases between the two germline ends. The CDR3 has 14 residues. CDR3 nucleotides: TGTGCCAGCAGCGTAGTAGCAGAGGGCAGCGCGCAGTATTTT. This encodes CASSVVAEGSAQYF.

Notes on this clone: Other nucleotide sequences from this sample produce the same CDR3. The chain joins TRBV18 to TRBJ1-5; D ambiguous. Between the trimmed V and J ends, which lost 4 bases and 1 base, there was a span of 8 bases. Germline V gene lookup returns CDR1 KGHSH and CDR2 LQKENI. The CDR3 covers 14 residues. For the CDR3, the DNA is TGTGCCAGCTCACGTGGCGGAAGCAATCAGCCCCAGCATTTT. Translation: CASSRGGSNQPQHF.

In this sample, this clone turned up many times. The chain's CDR3 is CASSLETGVSWRNTEAFF. The CDR3 DNA reads TGTGCCAGCAGCTTGGAGACAGGGGTCTCTTGGAGGAACACTGAAGCTTTCTTT. The chain combines TRBV7-6 with TRBJ1-1; 8 bases agree with TRBD1. The CDR3 has 18 amino acids. Per the germline V gene, CDR1 is SGHVS and CDR2 is FNYEAQ. Trimming took 3 bases from V and 1 from J; bases not matched to a gene: 13.

This chain joins TRBV28 and TRBJ1-3; tentatively, D is TRBD1 (5 bases). The CDR3 contains 14 residues. The V gene's germline CDR1 is MDHEN and CDR2 SYDVKM. V was trimmed by 8 bases and J by 5 bases, leaving 16 bases between them. Here the CDR3 DNA reads TGTGCCAGCGGCGCGGGGCCTCTCAGAAACACCATATATTTT. It encodes CASGAGPLRNTIYF.

The V and J genes are TRBV6-2 or TRBV6-3 and TRBJ2-7, with 7 bases aligning to TRBD2. Germline assignment: CDR1 MNHEY and CDR2 SVGEGT. The CDR3 covers 15 residues. V was pared by 1 base and J by 2 bases, with 5 bases of the junction left unmatched. The CDR3 protein is CASSYFLAATYEQYF. CDR3 nucleotide sequence: TGTGCCAGCAGTTACTTCCTAGCGGCTACCTACGAGCAGTACTTC.

The chain is built from TRBV5-1 and TRBJ1-1; D perhaps matches TRBD1 (6 bases). The CDR3 covers 12 residues. V lost 7 bases and J lost 10, with 17 bases in between. Germline assignment: CDR1 SGHRS and CDR2 YFSETQ. This CDR3 reads CASPDTGRGAFF. Written as DNA, the CDR3 is TGCGCCAGCCCGGATACAGGGCGAGGAGCTTTCTTT.

V is TRBV5-6 and J is TRBJ1-5, with TRBD1 matching 11 bases. This CDR3 has 14 residues. J gave up 5 bases and V 4 bases, and 2 bases lay outside the gene matches. Germline CDR1 reads SGHDT; CDR2 reads YYEEEE. CDR3 sequence reads: CASSRGQGDQPQHF. The CDR3 nucleotides read TGTGCCAGCAGCAGGGGACAGGGGGATCAGCCCCAGCATTTT.

The gene calls are TRBV9 and TRBJ1-5; a possible D gene is TRBD1 (5 bases). The CDR3 totals 14 residues. Trimming took 4 bases from V and 5 from J, leaving 13 bases between them. The germline gives CDR1 SGDLS, CDR2 YYNGEE. The CDR3: CASSSKGGDQPQHF. Here the CDR3 DNA reads TGTGCCAGCAGCTCCAAAGGAGGGGATCAGCCCCAGCATTTT.

This clone was seen a single time. The chain combines TRBV7-8 with TRBJ2-7, with unresolved D. CDR3 length: 14 residues. Trimming left V 1 base short and J 2 bases short, with 9 bases between. Germline values: CDR1 SGHVS, CDR2 FQNEAQ. The CDR3 loop is CASSLGGTTYEQYF. CDR3 sequence (DNA): TGTGCCAGCAGCTTAGGCGGAACTACCTACGAGCAGTACTTC.

The CDR3 nucleotides read TGTGCCACCCGGGACACACCAGATACGCAGTATTTT. This translates into CATRDTPDTQYF. The chain recombines TRBV25-1 with TRBJ2-3; possibly TRBD1 for D (6 bases). The V and J ends lost 10 bases and 4 bases respectively, with 12 bases between them. This CDR3 region has 12 residues. Germline assignment: CDR1 MGHDK and CDR2 SYGVNS.

The chain is built from TRBV5-1 and TRBJ2-1, with 9 nucleotides matching TRBD1. Germline loops: CDR1 SGHRS, CDR2 YFSETQ. V lost 0 bases and J lost 10; bases outside the gene matches: 5. The CDR3 extends over 14 amino acids. The DNA for the CDR3 is TGCGCCAGCAGCTTGGGGAATACAGGGGGCGAGCAGTTCTTC. Amino acids: CASSLGNTGGEQFF.

The chain is built from TRBV6-4 and TRBJ1-2; TRBD1 matches at 10 bases. Trimming at V came to 6 bases and at J to 5 bases, leaving 6 bases not matched to a gene. Germline CDR1 reads MRHNA; CDR2 reads SNTAGT. There are 14 residues in the CDR3. DNA for the CDR3: TGTGCCAGCAGCCGCGGGGACAGGGGTTATGGCTACACCTTC. It translates to CASSRGDRGYGYTF.

This chain joins TRBV18 and TRBJ1-1; a weak D match, TRBD1 (5 bases). The V end was cut by 0 bases, the J end by 4 bases, with 9 bases between. The CDR3 runs to 14 residues. Germline CDR1 reads KGHSH; CDR2 reads LQKENI. The CDR3 coding sequence is TGTGCCAGCTCACCACCATGGGGCCCCACTGAAGCTTTCTTT. Residues: CASSPPWGPTEAFF. Full variable domain (missing parts from reference TRBV18 and TRBJ1-1): NAGVMQNPRHLVRRRGQEARLRCSPMKGHSHVYWYRQLPEEGLKFMVYLQKENIIDESGMPKERFSAEFPKEGPSILRIQQVVRGDSAAYFCASSPPWGPTEAFFGQGTRLTVV.

V usage is TRBV7-9 and J usage is TRBJ2-7; D is possibly TRBD2 (6 bases). Germline CDR1 SEHNR, CDR2 FQNEAQ (reference sequence). CDR3 length equals 15 residues. V was clipped by 2 bases and J by 0 bases, with 11 bases between them. For the CDR3, the DNA is TGTGCCAGCAGCTTAAGCGGGTCGCCCTCCTACGAGCAGTACTTC. Translation: CASSLSGSPSYEQYF. The full variable domain, with the rest looked up from reference TRBV7-9 and TRBJ2-7, is DTGVSQNPRHKITKRGQNVTFRCDPISEHNRLYWYRQTLGQGPEFLTYFQNEAQLEKSRLLSDRFSAERPKGSFSTLEIQRTEQGDSAMYLCASSLSGSPSYEQYFGPGTRLTVT.

This clone was found once. The chain uses TRBV5-8 and TRBJ2-7, with a possible D match to TRBD2 (5 bases). V lost 0 bases to trimming and J lost 0 bases, with 16 bases between them. Germline lookup yields CDR1 SGHTS and CDR2 YDEGEE. The CDR3 has 17 amino acids. The CDR3 DNA follows: TGTGCCAGCAGCTTGGTGTCGTGGACGGGAAGCTCCTACGAGCAGTACTTC. Translating it yields CASSLVSWTGSSYEQYF.

The V gene is TRBV11-2, the J gene TRBJ2-3; a weak D match, TRBD1 (6 bases). The CDR3 is 14 residues long. Germline V gives CDR1 SGHAT, CDR2 FQNNGV. Trimming shortened V by 1 base and J by 4 bases, and 9 bases separated the two germline ends. The CDR3 here is CASSLVAGADTQYF. DNA for the CDR3: TGTGCCAGCAGCTTAGTAGCAGGGGCAGATACGCAGTATTTT.

The rearrangement uses TRBV5-8 and TRBJ1-1; 7 nucleotides agree with TRBD1. V shed 4 bases and J 1 base; nucleotides not matched to a gene: 10. The length of the CDR3 is 16 residues. Per the germline V gene, CDR1 is SGHTS and CDR2 is YDEGEE. Here the CDR3 DNA reads TGTGCCAGCAGCCATAACCTGGGACAGCGGAACACTGAAGCTTTCTTT. Translating gives CASSHNLGQRNTEAFF.

This CDR3 is CASSLGDRGRESSGYTF. DNA of the CDR3: TGCGCCAGCAGCTTGGGGGACAGGGGGCGAGAGTCCTCTGGCTACACCTTC. The V and J genes are TRBV5-1 and TRBJ1-2; 12 nucleotides line up with TRBD1. Germline V CDR1 and CDR2: SGHRS, YFSETQ. J lost 7 bases, V lost 0 bases, and 10 bases had no gene match. This CDR3 is built from 17 residues.